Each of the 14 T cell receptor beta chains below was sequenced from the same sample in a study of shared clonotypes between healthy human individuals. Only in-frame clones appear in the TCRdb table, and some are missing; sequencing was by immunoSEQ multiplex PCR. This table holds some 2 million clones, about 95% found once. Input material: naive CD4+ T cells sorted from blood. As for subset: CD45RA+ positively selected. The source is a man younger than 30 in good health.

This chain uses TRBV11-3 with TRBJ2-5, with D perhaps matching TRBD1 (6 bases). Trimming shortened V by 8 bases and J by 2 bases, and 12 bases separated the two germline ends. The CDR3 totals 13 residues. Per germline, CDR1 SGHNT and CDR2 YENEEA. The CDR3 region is CASGLTGQETQYF. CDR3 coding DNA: TGTGCCAGCGGATTGACAGGTCAAGAGACCCAGTACTTC.

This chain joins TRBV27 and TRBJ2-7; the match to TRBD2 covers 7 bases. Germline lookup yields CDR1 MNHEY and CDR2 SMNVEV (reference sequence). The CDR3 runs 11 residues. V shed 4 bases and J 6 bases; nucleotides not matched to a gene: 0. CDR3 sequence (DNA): TGTGCCAGCAGTTGGGGGGGCGAGCAGTACTTC. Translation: CASSWGGEQYF.

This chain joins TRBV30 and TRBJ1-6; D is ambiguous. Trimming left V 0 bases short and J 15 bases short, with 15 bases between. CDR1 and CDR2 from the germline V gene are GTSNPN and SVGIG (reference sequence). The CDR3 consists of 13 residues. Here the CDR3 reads CAWSVLFPGNLHF. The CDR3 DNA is TGTGCCTGGAGTGTACTGTTCCCGGGGAACCTCCACTTT.

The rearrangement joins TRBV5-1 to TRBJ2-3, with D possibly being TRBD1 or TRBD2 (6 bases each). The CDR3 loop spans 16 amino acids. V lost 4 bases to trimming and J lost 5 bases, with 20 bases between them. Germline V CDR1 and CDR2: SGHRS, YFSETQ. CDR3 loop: CASSTTPTGAGDTQYF. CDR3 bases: TGCGCCAGCAGCACTACTCCGACGGGGGCCGGAGATACGCAGTATTTT.

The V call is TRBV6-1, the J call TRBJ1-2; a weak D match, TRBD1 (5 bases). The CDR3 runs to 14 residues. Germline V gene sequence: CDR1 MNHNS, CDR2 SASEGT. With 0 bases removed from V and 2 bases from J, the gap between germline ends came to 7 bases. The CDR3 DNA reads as TGTGCCAGCAGTGAAGCGCGGGGGAACTATGGCTACACCTTC. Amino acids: CASSEARGNYGYTF.

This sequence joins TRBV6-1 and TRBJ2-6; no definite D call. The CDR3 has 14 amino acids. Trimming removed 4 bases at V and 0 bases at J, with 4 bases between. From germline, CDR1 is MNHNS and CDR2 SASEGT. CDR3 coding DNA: TGTGCCAGCAGTGTGATCTCTGGGGCCAACGTCCTGACTTTC. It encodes CASSVISGANVLTF.

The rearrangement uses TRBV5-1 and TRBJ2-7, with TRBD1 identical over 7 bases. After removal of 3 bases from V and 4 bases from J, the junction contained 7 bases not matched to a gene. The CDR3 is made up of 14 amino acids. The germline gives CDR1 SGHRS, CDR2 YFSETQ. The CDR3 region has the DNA TGCGCCAGCAGCTGGACAGGCTCAGTTTACGAGCAGTACTTC. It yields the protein CASSWTGSVYEQYF.

CDR3 protein: CASSSIGGDYTF. In DNA, the CDR3 is TGTGCCAGCAGTTCCATCGGGGGCGACTACACCTTC. This chain joins TRBV2 and TRBJ1-2; weak D call: TRBD1 (6 bases). Between the trimmed V and J ends, which lost 5 bases and 10 bases, there was a span of 14 bases. The germline V gene encodes CDR1 SNHLY and CDR2 FYNNEI. There are 12 residues in the CDR3.

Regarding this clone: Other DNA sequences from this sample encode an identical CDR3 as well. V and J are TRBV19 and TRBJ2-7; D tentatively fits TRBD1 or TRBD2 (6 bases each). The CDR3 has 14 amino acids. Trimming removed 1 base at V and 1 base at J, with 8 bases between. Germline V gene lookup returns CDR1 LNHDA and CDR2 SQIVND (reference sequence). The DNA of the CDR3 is TGTGCCAGTAGTATAGCGGGGGCATCCTACGAGCAGTACTTC. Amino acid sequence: CASSIAGASYEQYF.

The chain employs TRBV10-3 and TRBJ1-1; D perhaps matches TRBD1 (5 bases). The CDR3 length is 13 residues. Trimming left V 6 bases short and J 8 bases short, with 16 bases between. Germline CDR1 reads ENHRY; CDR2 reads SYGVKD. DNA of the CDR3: TGTGCCATCAGCTATCAAACGGGACGAGAAGCTTTCTTT. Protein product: CAISYQTGREAFF.

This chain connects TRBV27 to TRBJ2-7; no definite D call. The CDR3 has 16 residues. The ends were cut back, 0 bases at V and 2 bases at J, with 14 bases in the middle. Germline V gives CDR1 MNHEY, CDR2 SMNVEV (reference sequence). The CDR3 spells CASSLSGGPGPYEQYF. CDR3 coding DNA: TGTGCCAGCAGTTTATCGGGCGGACCCGGCCCCTACGAGCAGTACTTC.

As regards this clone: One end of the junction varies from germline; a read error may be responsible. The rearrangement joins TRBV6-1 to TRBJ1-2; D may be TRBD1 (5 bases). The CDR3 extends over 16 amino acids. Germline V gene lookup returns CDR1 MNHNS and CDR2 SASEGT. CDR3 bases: TGTGCCAGCAGCGAAGGTCCAGGGTCGTGGGACTATGGCTACACCTTC. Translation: CASSEGPGSWDYGYTF.

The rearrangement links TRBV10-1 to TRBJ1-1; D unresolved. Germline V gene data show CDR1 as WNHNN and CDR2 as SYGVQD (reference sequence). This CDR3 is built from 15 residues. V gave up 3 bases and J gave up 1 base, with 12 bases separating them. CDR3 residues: CASSESPSSNTEAFF. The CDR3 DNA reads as TGCGCCAGCAGTGAATCCCCCAGTTCGAACACTGAAGCTTTCTTT.

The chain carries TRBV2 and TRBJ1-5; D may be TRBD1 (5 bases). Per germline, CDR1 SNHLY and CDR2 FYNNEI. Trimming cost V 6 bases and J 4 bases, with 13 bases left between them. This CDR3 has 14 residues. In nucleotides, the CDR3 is TGTGCCAGCAGCCCCGGGAGGGGTAATCAGCCCCAGCATTTT. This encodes CASSPGRGNQPQHF.